This record concerns one T cell receptor (beta chain) sequence. This sample stems from a study of blood T cell repertoires in COVID-19. Study overall: Spain, Italy and the United States supplied samples that represented acute and convalescent COVID-19. The cDNA or gDNA used as material had been derived from T cells, B-cell-depleted T cells, or PBMCs.

This CDR3 is 15 amino acids long. Germline CDR1 MNHEY, CDR2 SVGAGI. V was trimmed by 6 bases and J by 4 bases, leaving 18 bases between them. In the authors' workflow: Cell counts per sample came from amplifying reference gene primers. The protocol was immunoSEQ multiplex PCR, while the TCRdb copy is restricted to in-frame clones and leaves out a portion. That table supplies the V and J calls and clone size; D and trimming were determined from the DNA. The data show roughly 70,000 clones, about 90% seen once. The receptor comes from a human donor in a cohort sampled during active COVID-19. Material for sequencing was peripheral blood. This sequence joins TRBV6-5 and TRBJ1-1; D not resolved. The chain's CDR3 is CASSSPPRGFTEAFF. The CDR3 nucleotides are TGTGCCAGCAGCTCCCCACCACGGGGTTTCACTGAAGCTTTCTTT.